This is a list of T cell receptor beta chains from one sample in a study of T-cell reconstitution after alpha-beta-depleted transplantation in children. TCRdb redid the calling of the PCR reads with MiXCR, one entry per CDR3 protein. The table has more than 400,000 distinct CDR3 sequences, approximately 10% seen once. Sample: PBMCs, mostly from graft donor cells, taken 180 days after TCRalphabeta/CD19-depleted stem cell transplant. The source of these receptors is a female patient aged 2-9 years who had a stem cell transplant for aplastic anemia, so the T cells may come from the graft donor. CDR3s leave out the opening cysteine and the closing phenylalanine or tryptophan. The D gene is left open where the match is weak. Size is omitted from some rows. Given values are once, few, many or a class for expanded clones.

CDR3aa: ATSRAGTAFSYNSPLH
abundance: .
d_gene: TRBD1
v_gene: TRBV15
len: 16
j_gene: TRBJ1-6

CDR3aa: ASSSLHKGWNTEAF
abundance: few
d_gene: .
v_gene: TRBV7-2
len: 14
j_gene: TRBJ1-1

CDR3aa: GSSAGREFQPQH
abundance: few
d_gene: .
v_gene: TRBV10-3
len: 12
j_gene: TRBJ1-5

CDR3aa: ASSSNPQGAGADTQY
abundance: few
d_gene: .
v_gene: TRBV5-4
len: 15
j_gene: TRBJ2-3

CDR3aa: ASSPRTSGSFGETQY
abundance: many
d_gene: TRBD2
v_gene: TRBV9
len: 15
j_gene: TRBJ2-5

CDR3aa: ASSFPGGPRDTQY
abundance: few
d_gene: TRBD2
v_gene: TRBV7-2
len: 13
j_gene: TRBJ2-3

CDR3aa: ASSLYPNGEETQY
abundance: .
d_gene: .
v_gene: TRBV7-9
len: 13
j_gene: TRBJ2-5

CDR3aa: ASSPQSGDTEAF
abundance: few
d_gene: .
v_gene: TRBV18
len: 12
j_gene: TRBJ1-1

CDR3aa: SVELDRPYEQY
abundance: many
d_gene: .
v_gene: TRBV29-1
len: 11
j_gene: TRBJ2-7

CDR3aa: ASSLLDRGPEAF
abundance: few
d_gene: TRBD1
v_gene: TRBV7-8
len: 12
j_gene: TRBJ1-1

CDR3aa: ASSLTDTDTQY
abundance: .
d_gene: .
v_gene: TRBV5-1
len: 11
j_gene: TRBJ2-3

CDR3aa: ASSLPLGNEQF
abundance: .
d_gene: .
v_gene: TRBV7-9
len: 11
j_gene: TRBJ2-1

CDR3aa: ASSSGQENIQY
abundance: few
d_gene: TRBD1
v_gene: TRBV7-9
len: 11
j_gene: TRBJ2-4

CDR3aa: ASSSVGGAYEQY
abundance: .
d_gene: TRBD2
v_gene: TRBV7-2
len: 12
j_gene: TRBJ2-7

CDR3aa: ASSQGQYRGRAKNIQY
abundance: few
d_gene: TRBD1
v_gene: TRBV14
len: 16
j_gene: TRBJ2-4

CDR3aa: ASSLVPGPANYGYT
abundance: .
d_gene: .
v_gene: TRBV5-6
len: 14
j_gene: TRBJ1-2

CDR3aa: ASSLIDSATNEKLF
abundance: .
d_gene: .
v_gene: TRBV14
len: 14
j_gene: TRBJ1-4

CDR3aa: ASRQGAFADTQY
abundance: many
d_gene: TRBD1
v_gene: TRBV6-1
len: 12
j_gene: TRBJ2-3

CDR3aa: ASSLDQGPRTYSPLH
abundance: many
d_gene: .
v_gene: TRBV27
len: 15
j_gene: TRBJ1-6

CDR3aa: ASSQRWGAYNEQF
abundance: .
d_gene: .
v_gene: TRBV3-1
len: 13
j_gene: TRBJ2-1

CDR3aa: SARDFGGPSYNEQF
abundance: .
d_gene: .
v_gene: TRBV20-1
len: 14
j_gene: TRBJ2-1

CDR3aa: ASSIPGVEETQY
abundance: .
d_gene: .
v_gene: TRBV6-2/TRBV6-3
len: 12
j_gene: TRBJ2-5

CDR3aa: ASSRGTSGSNTGELF
abundance: .
d_gene: TRBD2
v_gene: TRBV11-3
len: 15
j_gene: TRBJ2-2

CDR3aa: ASRPIRAGGQETQY
abundance: many
d_gene: TRBD2
v_gene: TRBV12-3/TRBV12-4
len: 14
j_gene: TRBJ2-5

CDR3aa: ASASGLAGVGTGELF
abundance: .
d_gene: TRBD2
v_gene: TRBV12-5
len: 15
j_gene: TRBJ2-2

CDR3aa: ASSPPAGGMNTEAF
abundance: .
d_gene: TRBD1
v_gene: TRBV18
len: 14
j_gene: TRBJ1-1

CDR3aa: ASTSGGYEQY
abundance: .
d_gene: .
v_gene: TRBV7-2
len: 10
j_gene: TRBJ2-7

CDR3aa: ASSLDRSDANSPLH
abundance: .
d_gene: TRBD1
v_gene: TRBV28
len: 14
j_gene: TRBJ1-6

CDR3aa: ASSLAATPKQGEAF
abundance: .
d_gene: .
v_gene: TRBV7-6
len: 14
j_gene: TRBJ1-1

CDR3aa: ASSLPRLYNEQF
abundance: .
d_gene: .
v_gene: TRBV4-1
len: 12
j_gene: TRBJ2-1

CDR3aa: ASSLPGQGVNEQF
abundance: many
d_gene: TRBD1
v_gene: TRBV5-1
len: 13
j_gene: TRBJ2-1

CDR3aa: ASRAKDTQY
abundance: many
d_gene: .
v_gene: TRBV12-3/TRBV12-4
len: 9
j_gene: TRBJ2-3

CDR3aa: ASSFLTSGVNEQF
abundance: many
d_gene: TRBD2
v_gene: TRBV5-1
len: 13
j_gene: TRBJ2-1

CDR3aa: ASSSGMREQF
abundance: few
d_gene: .
v_gene: TRBV5-1
len: 10
j_gene: TRBJ2-1

CDR3aa: ASRRDRGSEKLF
abundance: few
d_gene: TRBD1
v_gene: TRBV6-1
len: 12
j_gene: TRBJ1-4

CDR3aa: ASRQTYEQY
abundance: many
d_gene: .
v_gene: TRBV12-3/TRBV12-4
len: 9
j_gene: TRBJ2-7

CDR3aa: ASSAGTSGNEQF
abundance: .
d_gene: .
v_gene: TRBV3-1
len: 12
j_gene: TRBJ2-1

CDR3aa: ASSGYGISSTDTQY
abundance: many
d_gene: .
v_gene: TRBV25-1
len: 14
j_gene: TRBJ2-3

CDR3aa: ASSLSPGHRTDTQY
abundance: few
d_gene: .
v_gene: TRBV7-8
len: 14
j_gene: TRBJ2-3

CDR3aa: ASSSQTSGTSYEQY
abundance: few
d_gene: TRBD2
v_gene: TRBV7-2
len: 14
j_gene: TRBJ2-7

CDR3aa: ASRERESYNEQF
abundance: few
d_gene: TRBD2
v_gene: TRBV6-1
len: 12
j_gene: TRBJ2-1